The 9 T cell receptor beta chains in this list originate from one sample, sequenced in a study of technical replicates of blood from a handful of donors. This table comes from immunoSEQ multiplex PCR, and its TCRdb copy is limited to in-frame clones, with some not included. Among under 95,000 clones, nearly 98% were seen once, and the ten largest hold 0.12% to 0.15%. Sequencing input: T cells isolated from PBMCs. Source of these receptors: a human donor in good health.

This clone was detected only once. The CDR3 protein is CASSEGLAGGTDTQYF. CDR3 nucleotide sequence: TGTGCCAGCAGTGAAGGCTTAGCGGGGGGGACAGATACGCAGTATTTT. V is TRBV2 and J is TRBJ2-3; 11 bases match TRBD2. V lost 1 base, J lost 3 bases, and 3 bases stayed unmatched. The CDR3 has 16 residues. The germline V gene has CDR1 SNHLY and CDR2 FYNNEI.

This clone showed up just once. The chain carries TRBV7-9 and TRBJ1-2; weak D call: TRBD1 (6 bases). The CDR3 is made up of 14 amino acids. Germline V CDR1 and CDR2: SEHNR, FQNEAQ (reference sequence). V was clipped by 3 bases and J by 2 bases, with 10 bases between them. CDR3 in DNA: TGTGCCAGCAGCTTGGGACAACCGAACTATGGCTACACCTTC. It codes for CASSLGQPNYGYTF.

The V gene is TRBV7-9, the J gene TRBJ1-3; D not resolved. Germline loops: CDR1 SEHNR, CDR2 FQNEAQ (reference sequence). The CDR3 contains 19 residues. V was clipped by 0 bases and J by 0 bases, with 18 bases between them. CDR3 in DNA: TGTGCCAGCAGCTTAGCCTTACGACTCTTAGTGAGCTCTGGAAACACCATATATTTT. This translates into CASSLALRLLVSSGNTIYF.

The chain couples TRBV10-1 to TRBJ1-1; no clear D gene. The CDR3 spans 15 residues. CDR1 is WNHNN and CDR2 is SYGVQD in the germline V gene (reference sequence). Trimming shortened V by 6 bases and J by 0 bases, and 14 bases separated the two germline ends. The CDR3 protein is CASSHGEGMNTEAFF. The CDR3 DNA reads as TGCGCCAGCAGCCACGGGGAAGGAATGAACACTGAAGCTTTCTTT.

The chain carries TRBV5-1 and TRBJ2-3, with TRBD1 identical over 8 bases. Germline-derived CDR1 and CDR2 are SGHRS and YFSETQ. The CDR3 has 15 amino acids. J gave up 3 bases and V 0 bases, and 3 bases lay outside the gene matches. The CDR3 region is CASSLDRGLTDTQYF. The CDR3 coding sequence is TGCGCCAGCAGCTTGGACAGGGGGTTAACAGATACGCAGTATTTT.

The chain links TRBV27 to TRBJ2-7, with D unclear. Trimming took 0 bases from V and 3 from J, leaving 12 bases between them. Germline CDR1 is MNHEY and CDR2 is SMNVEV (reference sequence). CDR3 size: 15 residues. CDR3 sequence: CASSLSTGWSYEQYF. The CDR3 DNA reads as TGTGCCAGCAGTTTATCCACGGGTTGGAGCTACGAGCAGTACTTC.

Only one count was recorded for this clone. The genes are TRBV19 and TRBJ2-5; D possibly corresponds to TRBD2 (6 bases). The ends were cut back, 5 bases at V and 1 base at J, with 11 bases in the middle. Germline CDR1 and CDR2: LNHDA and SQIVND (reference sequence). The CDR3 contains 14 residues. The CDR3 nucleotides read TGTGCCAGTAGTCGCCGGGACTCCCAAGAGACCCAGTACTTC. It encodes CASSRRDSQETQYF.

This clone has a single count. The chain uses TRBV18 and TRBJ1-2; 12 nucleotides line up with TRBD1. The CDR3 sequence is 16 residues long. Germline V gene sequence: CDR1 KGHSH, CDR2 LQKENI. J lost 8 bases, V lost 3 bases, and 10 bases had no gene match. DNA for the CDR3: TGTGCCAGCTCACCTGTGACCGGGACAGGGGGCCGGGGCTACACCTTC. It is translated as CASSPVTGTGGRGYTF.

This chain uses TRBV30 with TRBJ1-1; weak D call: TRBD1 (5 bases). Deletions cut 5 bases from V and 11 bases from J, with 24 bases between. The germline V gene has CDR1 GTSNPN and CDR2 SVGIG (reference sequence). CDR3 length: 14 residues. The CDR3 here is CAWVAGPEGNRAFF. CDR3 in DNA: TGTGCCTGGGTCGCGGGGCCGGAGGGGAATAGGGCTTTCTTT.